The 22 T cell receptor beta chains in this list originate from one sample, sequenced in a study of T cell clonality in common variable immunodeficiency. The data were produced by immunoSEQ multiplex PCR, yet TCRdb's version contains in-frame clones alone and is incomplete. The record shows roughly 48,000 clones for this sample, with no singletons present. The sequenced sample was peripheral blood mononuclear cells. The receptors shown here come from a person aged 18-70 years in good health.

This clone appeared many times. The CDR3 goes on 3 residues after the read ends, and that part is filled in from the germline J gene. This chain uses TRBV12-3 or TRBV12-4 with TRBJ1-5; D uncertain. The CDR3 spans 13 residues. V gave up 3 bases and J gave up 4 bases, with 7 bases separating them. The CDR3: CASSFSGNQPQHF. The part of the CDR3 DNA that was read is TGTGCCAGCAGTTTTTCGGGGAATCAGCCC.

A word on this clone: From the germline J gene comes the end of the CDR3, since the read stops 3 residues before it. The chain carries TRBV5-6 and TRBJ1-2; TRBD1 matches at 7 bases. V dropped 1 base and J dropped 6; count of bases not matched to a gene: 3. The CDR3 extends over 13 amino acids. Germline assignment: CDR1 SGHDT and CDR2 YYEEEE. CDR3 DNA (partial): TGTGCCAGCAGCTTGTTACAGGGGAATGGC. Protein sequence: CASSLLQGNG. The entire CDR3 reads CASSLLQGNGYTF. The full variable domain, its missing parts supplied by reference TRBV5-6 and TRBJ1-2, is DAGVTQSPTHLIKTRGQQVTLRCSPKSGHDTVSWYQQALGQGPQFIFQYYEEEERQRGNFPDRFSGHQFPNYSSELNVNALLLGDSALYLCASSLLQGNGYTFGSGTRLTVV.

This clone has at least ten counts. The CDR3 DNA, read in part, is TGCAGTGCTGAGGGGCCACGGGGGGGGAACACTGAA. Translating gives CSAEGPRGGNTE. In full, the CDR3 is CSAEGPRGGNTEAFF. The V gene is TRBV20-1, the J gene TRBJ1-1; perhaps TRBD1 as D (5 bases). The CDR3 is cut off 3 residues early in the read; its end comes from the germline J gene. The CDR3 is 15 amino acids. V was shortened by 5 bases and J by 1 base, with 17 bases between the two germline ends. CDR1 DFQATT and CDR2 SNEGSKA come from the germline V gene (reference sequence).

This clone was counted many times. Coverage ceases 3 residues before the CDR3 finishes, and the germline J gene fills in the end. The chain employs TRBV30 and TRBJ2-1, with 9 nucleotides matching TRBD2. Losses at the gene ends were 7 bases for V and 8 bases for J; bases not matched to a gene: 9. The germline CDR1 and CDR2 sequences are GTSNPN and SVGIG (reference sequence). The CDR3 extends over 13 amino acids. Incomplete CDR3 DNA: TGTGCCTCGACCCCAGTAGCGGGAGATGAG. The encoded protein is CASTPVAGDE. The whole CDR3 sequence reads CASTPVAGDEQFF.

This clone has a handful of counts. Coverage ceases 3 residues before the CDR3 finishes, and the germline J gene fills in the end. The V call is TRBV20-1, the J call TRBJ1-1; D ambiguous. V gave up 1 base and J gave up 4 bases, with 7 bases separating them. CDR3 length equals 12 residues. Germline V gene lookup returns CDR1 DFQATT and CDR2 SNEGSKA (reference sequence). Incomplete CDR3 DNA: TGCAGTGCTAGAGCCGCGGTCACTGAA. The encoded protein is CSARAAVTE. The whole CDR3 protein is CSARAAVTEAFF.

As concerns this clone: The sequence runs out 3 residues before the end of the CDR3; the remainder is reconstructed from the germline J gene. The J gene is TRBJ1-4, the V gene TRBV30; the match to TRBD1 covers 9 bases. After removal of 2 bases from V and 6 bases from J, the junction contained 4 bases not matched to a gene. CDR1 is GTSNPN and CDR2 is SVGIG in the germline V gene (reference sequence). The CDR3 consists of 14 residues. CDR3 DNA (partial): TGTGCCTGGAGTTCCGGACAGGGGTATGAAAAA. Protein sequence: CAWSSGQGYEK. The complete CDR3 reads CAWSSGQGYEKLFF.

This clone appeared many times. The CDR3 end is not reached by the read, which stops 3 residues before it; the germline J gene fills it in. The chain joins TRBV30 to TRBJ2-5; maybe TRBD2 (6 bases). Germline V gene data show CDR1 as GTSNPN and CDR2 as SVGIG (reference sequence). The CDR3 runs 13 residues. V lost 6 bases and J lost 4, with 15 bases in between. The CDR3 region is CACSPKEGETQYF. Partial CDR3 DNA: TGTGCCTGTTCTCCGAAGGAGGGAGAGACC.

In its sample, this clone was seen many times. Incomplete CDR3 DNA: TGTGCCAGCAGTGAAGAACTCCTTAATGAG. Protein: CASSEELLNE. The entire CDR3 sequence reads CASSEELLNEQFF. The V and J genes are TRBV6-1 and TRBJ2-1; D gene uncertain. The CDR3 goes on 3 residues after the read ends, and that part is filled in from the germline J gene. CDR1 and CDR2 (germline): MNHNS, SASEGT. The germline V and J ends were trimmed by 1 base and 7 bases, with 8 bases remaining between them. The CDR3 spans 13 residues.

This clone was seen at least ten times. CDR3 bases read: TGTGCCAGCAGCTTAGAGGTCGGGAATGAG. It codes for CASSLEVGNE. The entire CDR3 reads CASSLEVGNEQFF. The J gene is TRBJ2-1, the V gene TRBV11-3; no clear D. The read stops 3 residues short of the end of the CDR3; the missing end is completed from the germline J gene. Trimming cost V 0 bases and J 7 bases, with 7 bases left between them. CDR1 SGHNT and CDR2 YENEEA come from the germline V gene. This CDR3 is 13 amino acids long.

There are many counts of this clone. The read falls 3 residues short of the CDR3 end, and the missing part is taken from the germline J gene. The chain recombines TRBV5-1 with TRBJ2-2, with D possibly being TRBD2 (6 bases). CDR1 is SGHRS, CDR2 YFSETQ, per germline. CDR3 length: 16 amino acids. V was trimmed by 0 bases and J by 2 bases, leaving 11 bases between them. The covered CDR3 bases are TGCGCCAGCAGCTTGGGCGGGGCCCGCAACACCGGGGAG. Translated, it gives CASSLGGARNTGE. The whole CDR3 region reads CASSLGGARNTGELFF.

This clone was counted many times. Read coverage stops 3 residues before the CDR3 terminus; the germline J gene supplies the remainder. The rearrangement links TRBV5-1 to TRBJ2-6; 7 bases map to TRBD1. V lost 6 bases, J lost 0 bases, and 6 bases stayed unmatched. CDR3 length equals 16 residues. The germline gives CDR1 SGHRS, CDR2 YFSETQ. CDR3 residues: CASNPGQHSGANVLTF. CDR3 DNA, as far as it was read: TGCGCCAGCAACCCGGGACAGCACTCTGGGGCCAACGTC.

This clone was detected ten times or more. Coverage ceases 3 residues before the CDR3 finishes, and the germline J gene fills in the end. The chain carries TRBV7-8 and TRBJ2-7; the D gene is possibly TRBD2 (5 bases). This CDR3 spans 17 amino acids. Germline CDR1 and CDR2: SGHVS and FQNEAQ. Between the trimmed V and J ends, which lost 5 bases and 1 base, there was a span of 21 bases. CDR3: CASSPTIYLRGSYEQYF. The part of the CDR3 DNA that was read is TGTGCCAGCAGCCCCACAATTTACTTACGGGGATCCTACGAG.

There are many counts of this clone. The CDR3 is CSASAGGQTQYF. The DNA read from the CDR3 is TGCAGTGCTAGCGCAGGGGGACAGACT. This rearrangement joins TRBV20-1 to TRBJ2-4; 7 bases align to TRBD1. The CDR3 extends 3 residues past the end of the read, so its final part is completed from the germline J gene. The V gene's germline CDR1 is DFQATT and CDR2 SNEGSKA (reference sequence). This CDR3 has 12 amino acids.

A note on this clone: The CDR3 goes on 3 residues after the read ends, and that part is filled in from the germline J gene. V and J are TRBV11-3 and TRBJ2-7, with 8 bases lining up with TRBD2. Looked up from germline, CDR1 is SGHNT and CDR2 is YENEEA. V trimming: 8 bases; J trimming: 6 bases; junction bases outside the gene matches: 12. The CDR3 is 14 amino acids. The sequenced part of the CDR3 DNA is TGTGCCAGCTCCCTCGGGGGGGGGAGTCGCGAG. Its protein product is CASSLGGGSRE. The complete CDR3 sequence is CASSLGGGSREQYF. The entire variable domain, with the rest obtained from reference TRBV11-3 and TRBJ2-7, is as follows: EAGVVQSPRYKIIEKKQPVAFWCNPISGHNTLYWYLQNLGQGPELLIRYENEEAVDDSQLPKDRFSAERLKGVDSTLKIQPAELGDSAVYLCASSLGGGSREQYFGPGTRLTVT.

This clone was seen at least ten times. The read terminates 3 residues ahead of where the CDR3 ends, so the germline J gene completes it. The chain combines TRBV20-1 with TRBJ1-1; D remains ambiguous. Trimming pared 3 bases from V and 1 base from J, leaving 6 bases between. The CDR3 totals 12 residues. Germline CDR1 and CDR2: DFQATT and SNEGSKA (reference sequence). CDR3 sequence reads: CSASKQNTEAFF. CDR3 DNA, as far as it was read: TGCAGTGCTAGTAAACAGAACACTGAA.

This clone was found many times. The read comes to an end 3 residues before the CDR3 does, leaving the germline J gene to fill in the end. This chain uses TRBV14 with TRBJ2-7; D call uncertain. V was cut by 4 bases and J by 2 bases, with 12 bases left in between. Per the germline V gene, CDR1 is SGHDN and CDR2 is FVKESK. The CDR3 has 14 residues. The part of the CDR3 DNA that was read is TGTGCCAGCAGCCCCCTGGCCAGGCCCTACGAG. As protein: CASSPLARPYE. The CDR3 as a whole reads CASSPLARPYEQYF.

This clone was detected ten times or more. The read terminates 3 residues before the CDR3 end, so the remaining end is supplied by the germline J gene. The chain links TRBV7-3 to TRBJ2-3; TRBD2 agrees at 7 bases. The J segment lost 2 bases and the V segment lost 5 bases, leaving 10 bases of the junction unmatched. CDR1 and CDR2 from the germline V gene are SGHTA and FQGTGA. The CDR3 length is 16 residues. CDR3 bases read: TGTGCCAGCAGCGCCCAACCAGCGGGGAACACAGATACG. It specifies CASSAQPAGNTDT. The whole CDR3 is CASSAQPAGNTDTQYF.

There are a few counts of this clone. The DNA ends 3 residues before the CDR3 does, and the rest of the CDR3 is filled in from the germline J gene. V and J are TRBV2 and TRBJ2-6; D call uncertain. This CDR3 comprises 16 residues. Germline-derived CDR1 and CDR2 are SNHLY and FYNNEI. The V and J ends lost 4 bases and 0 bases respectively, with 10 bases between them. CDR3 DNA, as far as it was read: TGTGCCAGCAGTGCCCACAAAGGCTCTGGGGCCAACGTC. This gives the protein CASSAHKGSGANV. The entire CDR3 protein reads CASSAHKGSGANVLTF.

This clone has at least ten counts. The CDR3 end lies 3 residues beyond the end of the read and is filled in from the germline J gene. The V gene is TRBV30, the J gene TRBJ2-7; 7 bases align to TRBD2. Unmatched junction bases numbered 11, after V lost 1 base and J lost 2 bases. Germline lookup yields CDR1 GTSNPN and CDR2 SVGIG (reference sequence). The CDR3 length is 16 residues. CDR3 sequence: CAWSDLSSGLPYEQYF. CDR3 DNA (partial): TGTGCCTGGAGTGACCTGAGTAGCGGGTTACCCTACGAG.

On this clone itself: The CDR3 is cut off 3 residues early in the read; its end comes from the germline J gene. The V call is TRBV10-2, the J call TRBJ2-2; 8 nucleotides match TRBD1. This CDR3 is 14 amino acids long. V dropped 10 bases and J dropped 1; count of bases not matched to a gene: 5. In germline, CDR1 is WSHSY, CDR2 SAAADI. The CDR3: CATQGAWNTGELFF. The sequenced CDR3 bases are TGCGCCACCCAGGGGGCATGGAACACCGGGGAG.

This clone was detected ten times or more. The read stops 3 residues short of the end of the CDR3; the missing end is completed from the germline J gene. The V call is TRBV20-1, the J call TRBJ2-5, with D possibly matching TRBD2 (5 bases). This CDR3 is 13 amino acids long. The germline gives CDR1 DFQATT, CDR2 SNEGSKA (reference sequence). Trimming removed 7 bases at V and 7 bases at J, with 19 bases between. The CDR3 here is CSVPLASQLTQYF. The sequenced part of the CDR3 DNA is TGCAGTGTCCCCCTAGCTTCTCAACTGACC.

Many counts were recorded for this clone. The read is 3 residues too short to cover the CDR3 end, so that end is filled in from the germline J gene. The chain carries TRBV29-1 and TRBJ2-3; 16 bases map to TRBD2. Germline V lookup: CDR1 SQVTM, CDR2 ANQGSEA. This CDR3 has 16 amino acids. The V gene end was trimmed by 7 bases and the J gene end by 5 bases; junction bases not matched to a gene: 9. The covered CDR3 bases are TGCAGCGCTGCCGGGACTAGCGGGAGGGCCCAAGATACG. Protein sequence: CSAAGTSGRAQDT. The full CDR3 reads CSAAGTSGRAQDTQYF.